This is a list of T cell receptor beta chains from one sample in a study of shared clonotypes between healthy human individuals. Sequenced by immunoSEQ multiplex PCR; TCRdb stores in-frame clones only, minus some. The sample has about 1 million clones; about 70% are singletons. The sequencing input was memory CD4+ T cells sorted from blood. Receptors were obtained from a man between 18 and 35 years old in good health. The CDR3 runs from the conserved cysteine through the conserved F or W. A D gene is named only where the DNA matches it firmly. Clone size, where shown, is once, few, many, or a class for clones that have expanded.

NA TRBD2 TRBJ2-2 TRBV9 CASSVSLAGGYTGELFF TGTGCCAGCAGCGTATCTCTAGCGGGAGGGTACACCGGGGAGCTGTTTTTT
NA TRBD1 TRBJ2-3 TRBV4-1 CASSLDRLLGTDTQYF TGCGCCAGCAGCTTGGACAGGCTGTTGGGCACAGATACGCAGTATTTT
few NA TRBJ2-2 TRBV4-3 CASSQDAETAGELFF TGCGCCAGCAGCCAAGATGCGGAGACAGCCGGGGAGCTGTTTTTT
NA TRBD2 TRBJ2-1 TRBV6-5 CASSYPGGAGEIF TGTGCCAGCAGTTACCCTGGAGGAGCGGGGGAAATCTTC
NA NA TRBJ2-7 TRBV6-6 CASSYGGGPYEQYF TGTGCCAGCAGTTACGGAGGGGGTCCCTACGAGCAGTACTTC
NA TRBD2 TRBJ2-3 TRBV28 CASSQGLAGTFDTQYF TGTGCCAGCAGTCAAGGGCTAGCGGGAACGTTTGATACGCAGTATTTT
few NA TRBJ2-5 TRBV9 CASSLRRDQETQYF TGTGCCAGCAGCCTCCGGAGGGACCAAGAGACCCAGTACTTC
NA TRBD2 TRBJ2-3 TRBV5-1 CASSLGWLAGTDTQYF TGCGCCAGCAGCTTGGGATGGCTAGCGGGCACAGATACGCAGTATTTT
NA NA TRBJ2-3 TRBV5-4 CASSPRGGGTDTQYF TGTGCCAGCAGTCCCCGGGGTGGGGGCACAGATACGCAGTATTTT
NA NA TRBJ2-2 TRBV15 CATSSGFGELFF TGTGCCACCAGCAGCGGATTCGGGGAGCTGTTTTTT
NA NA TRBJ1-5 TRBV6-1 CASSAVQSMSNQPQHF TGTGCCAGCAGTGCTGTACAGAGCATGAGCAATCAGCCCCAGCATTTT
NA NA TRBJ2-5 TRBV6-6 CASRMDSTETQYF TGTGCCAGCAGAATGGACTCAACGGAGACCCAGTACTTC
few TRBD1 TRBJ1-5 TRBV7-9 CASSGGQGNQPQHF TGTGCCAGCAGCGGGGGACAGGGCAATCAGCCCCAGCATTTT
NA TRBD1 TRBJ1-4 TRBV19 CASSKGTGGAEKLFF TGTGCCAGTAGTAAGGGGACAGGGGGCGCAGAAAAACTGTTTTTT
NA TRBD2 TRBJ2-5 TRBV10-3 CATAGGDYQETQYF TGTGCCACAGCGGGGGGAGATTACCAAGAGACCCAGTACTTC
NA TRBD1 TRBJ2-2 TRBV28 CASRRQGNTGELFF TGTGCCAGCAGAAGACAGGGGAACACCGGGGAGCTGTTTTTT
many NA TRBJ1-1 TRBV30 CAWSIKGSGTEAFF TGTGCCTGGAGTATTAAGGGAAGCGGGACTGAAGCTTTCTTT
few TRBD1 TRBJ1-1 TRBV27 CASSRDRADTEAFF TGTGCCAGCAGTCGGGACAGGGCGGACACTGAAGCTTTCTTT
NA NA TRBJ2-7 TRBV2 CASRADSYEQYF TGTGCCAGCAGGGCTGACAGCTACGAGCAGTACTTC
NA NA TRBJ1-3 TRBV7-2 CASSLQGYTIYF TGTGCCAGCAGCTTACAGGGTTACACCATATATTTT
NA TRBD1 TRBJ1-2 TRBV25-1 CASSARGTATNYGYTF TGTGCCAGCAGTGCCCGGGGGACAGCCACTAACTATGGCTACACCTTC
NA NA TRBJ2-3 TRBV5-1 CASSPGVPSTDTQYF TGCGCCAGCAGCCCCGGGGTACCTAGCACAGATACGCAGTATTTT
NA NA TRBJ2-5 TRBV2 CASNRLTGQQETQYF TGTGCCAGCAATCGTCTGACAGGACAACAAGAGACCCAGTACTTC
NA NA TRBJ2-3 TRBV7-2 CASSLGLAYTDTQYF TGTGCCAGCAGCTTAGGCCTAGCGTACACAGATACGCAGTATTTT
NA NA TRBJ1-3 TRBV12-2 CASRLVKSGNTIYF TGTGCAAGTCGCTTAGTAAAATCTGGAAACACCATATATTTT
NA NA TRBJ2-3 TRBV5-6 CASSLVLVLDGTDTQYF TGTGCCAGCAGCTTGGTACTCGTTTTAGATGGCACAGATACGCAGTATTTT
NA NA TRBJ2-1 TRBV30 CAWSFAGTNEQFF TGTGCCTGGAGTTTTGCGGGCACCAATGAGCAGTTCTTC
NA TRBD2 TRBJ2-3 TRBV2 CASRTAGLANAQYF TGTGCCAGCAGGACCGCCGGACTAGCGAACGCGCAGTATTTT
NA NA TRBJ2-7 TRBV19 CASSIGQSYEQYF TGTGCCAGTAGTATAGGACAGTCCTACGAGCAGTACTTC
NA NA TRBJ2-1 TRBV14 CASSPRTPTYNEQFF TGTGCCAGCAGCCCAAGGACACCGACCTACAATGAGCAGTTCTTC
NA TRBD1 TRBJ1-2 TRBV5-4 CASSSDRGTYGYTF TGTGCCAGCAGCTCGGACAGGGGGACCTATGGCTACACCTTC
NA NA TRBJ1-2 TRBV29-1 CSVMSGTVTYGYTF TGCAGCGTTATGTCCGGGACTGTGACCTATGGCTACACCTTC
NA NA TRBJ1-2 TRBV9 CASSGDGYTF TGTGCCAGCAGCGGGGATGGCTACACCTTC
once TRBD1 TRBJ2-7 TRBV6-6 CASTPSQGANEQYF TGTGCCAGCACCCCTTCACAGGGGGCGAACGAGCAGTACTTC
NA TRBD1 TRBJ2-2 TRBV5-1 CASSLGQGATGELFF TGCGCCAGCAGCTTGGGACAGGGAGCCACCGGGGAGCTGTTTTTT
NA NA TRBJ2-7 TRBV5-5 CASSRQRYEQYF TGTGCCAGCAGCCGACAGAGGTACGAGCAGTACTTC
NA NA TRBJ2-1 TRBV27 CASSLSSINEQFF TGTGCCAGCAGTTTATCTAGTATTAATGAGCAGTTCTTC
NA TRBD2 TRBJ2-7 TRBV7-9 CASSSSGTYEQYF TGTGCCAGCAGCTCTAGCGGAACCTACGAGCAGTACTTC
NA TRBD1 TRBJ2-1 TRBV7-8 CASSDRVSYNEQFF TGTGCCAGCAGCGACAGGGTGAGCTACAATGAGCAGTTCTTC
NA NA TRBJ1-6 TRBV7-7 CASSPGTGHNSPLHF TGTGCTAGCAGCCCAGGGACGGGTCATAATTCACCCCTCCACTTT
NA NA TRBJ2-1 TRBV9 CASIRETNEQFF TGTGCCAGCATCCGAGAAACAAATGAGCAGTTCTTC
NA NA TRBJ1-5 TRBV11-2 CASSLGGTSQPQHF TGTGCCAGCAGCTTGGGCGGGACAAGTCAGCCCCAGCATTTT
few TRBD2 TRBJ2-5 TRBV11-2 CASSSGGQETQYF TGTGCCAGCAGCTCGGGGGGGCAAGAGACCCAGTACTTC
NA TRBD2 TRBJ2-7 TRBV2 CASSTTSGLSYEQYF TGTGCCAGCAGCACCACTAGCGGGCTTTCCTACGAGCAGTACTTC
NA NA TRBJ1-4 TRBV6-1 CASSLGHFEKLFF TGTGCCAGCAGTCTGGGACACTTTGAAAAACTGTTTTTT
NA NA TRBJ2-6 TRBV30 CAWAGQSGANVLTF TGTGCCTGGGCCGGACAGTCTGGGGCCAACGTCCTGACTTTC
NA NA TRBJ2-5 TRBV25-1 CASKGQGGRQETQYF TGTGCCAGCAAAGGTCAGGGGGGGCGGCAAGAGACCCAGTACTTC
NA TRBD2 TRBJ2-3 TRBV5-5 CASHGGGVPTDTQYF TGTGCCAGCCATGGCGGGGGGGTACCCACAGATACGCAGTATTTT
NA TRBD1 TRBJ2-7 TRBV9 CASSETGSTDEQYF TGTGCCAGCAGCGAGACAGGGAGTACCGACGAGCAGTACTTC
NA TRBD2 TRBJ2-7 TRBV6-1 CASSGSGASYEQYF TGTGCCAGCAGTGGTAGCGGGGCCTCCTACGAGCAGTACTTC
NA NA TRBJ1-2 TRBV27 CASSFVTSGGAQGYTF TGTGCCAGCAGTTTCGTTACATCAGGTGGGGCACAAGGCTACACCTTC
few NA TRBJ1-1 TRBV9 CASSVESSGATEAFF TGTGCCAGCAGCGTAGAATCTTCGGGGGCCACTGAAGCTTTCTTT
once TRBD1 TRBJ1-5 TRBV9 CASSPRPGGGQPQHF TGTGCCAGCAGCCCCCGCCCAGGGGGCGGTCAGCCCCAGCATTTT
NA TRBD1 TRBJ1-6 TRBV5-1 CASSPGQGAYNSPLHF TGCGCCAGCAGCCCGGGACAGGGGGCTTATAATTCACCCCTCCACTTT
NA NA TRBJ1-5 TRBV6-5 CASSPGRTQPQHF TGTGCCAGCAGCCCCGGGCGGACTCAGCCCCAGCATTTT
many NA TRBJ1-2 TRBV5-1 CASSLLAQGNYGYTF TGCGCCAGCAGCTTGTTGGCGCAGGGTAACTATGGCTACACCTTC
NA NA TRBJ2-7 TRBV28 CASAQGGGNYEQYF TGTGCCAGCGCCCAAGGGGGGGGGAACTACGAGCAGTACTTC
NA NA TRBJ1-5 TRBV30 CAWGRGGLLNQPQHF TGTGCCTGGGGCCGGGGGGGCCTACTTAATCAGCCCCAGCATTTT
NA TRBD2 TRBJ2-5 TRBV28 CASSLLAAKETQYF TGTGCCAGCAGTTTACTAGCGGCGAAAGAGACCCAGTACTTC
NA TRBD2 TRBJ2-3 TRBV6-7 CASTLSGRVVYF TGTGCCAGCACCCTGAGCGGGAGGGTAGTGTATTTT